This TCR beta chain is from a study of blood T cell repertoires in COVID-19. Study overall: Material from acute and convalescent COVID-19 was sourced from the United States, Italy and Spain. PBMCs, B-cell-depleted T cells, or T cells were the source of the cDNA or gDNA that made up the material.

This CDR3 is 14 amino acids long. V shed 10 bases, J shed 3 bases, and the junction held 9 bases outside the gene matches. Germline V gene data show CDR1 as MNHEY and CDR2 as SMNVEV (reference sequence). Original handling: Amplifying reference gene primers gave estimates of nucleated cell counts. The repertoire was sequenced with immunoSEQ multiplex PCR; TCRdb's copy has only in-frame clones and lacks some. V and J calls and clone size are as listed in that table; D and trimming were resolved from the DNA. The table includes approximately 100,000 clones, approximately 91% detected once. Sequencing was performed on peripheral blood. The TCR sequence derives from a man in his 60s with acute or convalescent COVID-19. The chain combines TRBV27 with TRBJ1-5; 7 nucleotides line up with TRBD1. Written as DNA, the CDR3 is TGTGCCACCAGAGGGACAGTAAACAATCAGCCCCAGCATTTT. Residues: CATRGTVNNQPQHF.